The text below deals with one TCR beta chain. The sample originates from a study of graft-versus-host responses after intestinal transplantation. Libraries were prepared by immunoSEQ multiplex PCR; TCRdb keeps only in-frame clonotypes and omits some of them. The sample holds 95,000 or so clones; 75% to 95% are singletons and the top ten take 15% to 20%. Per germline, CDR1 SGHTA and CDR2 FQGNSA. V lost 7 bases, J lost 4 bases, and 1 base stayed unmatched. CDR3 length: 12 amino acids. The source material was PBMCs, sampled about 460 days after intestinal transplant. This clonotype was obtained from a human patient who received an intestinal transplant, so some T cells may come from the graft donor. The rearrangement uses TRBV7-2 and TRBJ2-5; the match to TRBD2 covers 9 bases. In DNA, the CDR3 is TGTGCCAGCACTAGCGGGGCAGAGACCCAGTACTTC. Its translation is CASTSGAETQYF.